Below, 31 T cell receptor beta chains from the same sample are listed, as sequenced in a study of cytomegalovirus exposure and HLA in healthy donors. The PCR ran on 60 Vbeta and 13 Jbeta primers. Produced via immunoSEQ multiplex PCR; TCRdb's table is partial and in-frame only. Of around 63,000 clones listed, around 80% are singletons. The sequenced sample was PBMCs. These receptor sequences come from a man between 40 and 49 years old in good health and CMV-seronegative.

This chain joins TRBV4-1 and TRBJ2-1; 7 positions agree with TRBD1. The CDR3 is 15 amino acids. J gave up 5 bases and V 6 bases, and 10 bases lay outside the gene matches. Germline loops: CDR1 MGHRA, CDR2 YSYEKL. CDR3 amino acids: CASSSDRTLHNEQFF. The CDR3 DNA reads TGCGCCAGCAGTTCGGACAGGACTCTCCACAATGAGCAGTTCTTC.

This clone came up once. V and J are TRBV28 and TRBJ2-7; 7 bases are shared with TRBD1. Germline V gene lookup returns CDR1 MDHEN and CDR2 SYDVKM. After removal of 7 bases from V and 3 bases from J, the junction contained 9 bases not matched to a gene. CDR3 size: 14 residues. CDR3 sequence: CASTSTGSVYEQYF. CDR3 nucleotides: TGTGCCAGCACCTCGACAGGGTCGGTCTACGAGCAGTACTTC.

The V call is TRBV13, the J call TRBJ2-1, with 11 bases matching TRBD2. The V gene end was trimmed by 3 bases and the J gene end by 9 bases; junction bases not matched to a gene: 4. This CDR3 is built from 14 residues. Germline V lookup: CDR1 PRHDT, CDR2 FYEKMQ (reference sequence). The CDR3 DNA reads as TGTGCCAGCAGCTTCCTAGCGGGGGGTCTTGAGCAGTTCTTC. Amino acid sequence: CASSFLAGGLEQFF.

The chain combines TRBV6-5 with TRBJ1-5; 9 nucleotides agree with TRBD1. V dropped 5 bases and J dropped 7; count of bases not matched to a gene: 3. Germline V lookup: CDR1 MNHEY, CDR2 SVGAGI. The CDR3 runs to 13 residues. DNA of the CDR3: TGTGCCAGCAGTGGGGACAGGGCACAGCCCCAGCATTTT. Amino acids: CASSGDRAQPQHF.

The rearrangement joins TRBV29-1 to TRBJ2-2; 8 bases map to TRBD2. Trimming removed 3 bases from V and 9 bases from J; junction bases left unmatched: 12. CDR1 and CDR2 from the germline V gene are SQVTM and ANQGSEA. CDR3 length equals 15 residues. Written as DNA, the CDR3 is TGCAGCGTTGAGGTCCCCGGGAGGGCCAGGAGGGAGCTGTTTTTT. Translating it yields CSVEVPGRARRELFF.

This clone was observed a single time. The chain uses TRBV18 and TRBJ2-5; 10 bases are a match to TRBD1. The J call is in doubt because the DNA end fits TRBJ2-7 better. The germline CDR1 and CDR2 sequences are KGHSH and LQKENI. The CDR3 has 13 amino acids. The CDR3 DNA follows: TGTGCCAGCTCACAGGGACAGGGGAGCGAGCAGTACTTC. Its translation is CASSQGQGSEQYF.

This clone appeared once. The chain combines TRBV5-1 with TRBJ2-2; D perhaps matches TRBD1 (6 bases). With 4 bases removed from V and 6 bases from J, the gap between germline ends came to 16 bases. The CDR3 sequence is 15 residues long. In germline, CDR1 is SGHRS, CDR2 YFSETQ. CDR3 residues: CASSIPGPGAGELFF. CDR3 nucleotides: TGCGCCAGCAGCATTCCGGGCCCAGGGGCCGGGGAGCTGTTTTTT.

The rearrangement joins TRBV18 to TRBJ1-2; 9 bases fit TRBD1. With 3 bases clipped from V and 6 bases from J, the junction kept 8 bases outside the gene matches. This CDR3 comprises 15 residues. Germline CDR1 is KGHSH and CDR2 is LQKENI. The CDR3 spells CASSPQSGQGNGYTF. CDR3 sequence (DNA): TGTGCCAGCTCACCCCAATCGGGACAGGGAAATGGCTACACCTTC.

The chain employs TRBV29-1 and TRBJ2-3; TRBD2 matches at 10 bases. The CDR3 loop spans 13 amino acids. The trim removed 4 bases at V and 4 bases at J, leaving 2 bases unmatched. The germline V gene has CDR1 SQVTM and CDR2 ANQGSEA. In DNA form, the CDR3 reads TGCAGCGTTGTAGCGGGGGGTTCAGATACGCAGTATTTT. This gives the protein CSVVAGGSDTQYF.

The chain uses TRBV10-1 and TRBJ1-2, with TRBD1 matching 8 bases. The trim removed 2 bases at V and 7 bases at J, leaving 15 bases unmatched. CDR3 size: 17 residues. In germline, CDR1 is WNHNN, CDR2 SYGVQD (reference sequence). CDR3: CASSEEEDGQGIRGYTF. CDR3 DNA sequence: TGCGCCAGCAGTGAGGAGGAAGATGGACAGGGAATTCGTGGCTACACCTTC.

The chain links TRBV5-1 to TRBJ2-3; TRBD1 matches 12 bases. The CDR3 has 16 residues. The germline gives CDR1 SGHRS, CDR2 YFSETQ. The ends lost 5 bases at V and 3 bases at J; junction bases unmatched: 7. The CDR3 spells CASREGQGALTDTQYF. The CDR3 nucleotides are TGCGCCAGCAGGGAGGGACAGGGGGCGCTGACAGATACGCAGTATTTT. Looking up the rest from reference TRBV5-1 and TRBJ2-3 gives the full variable domain: KAGVTQTPRYLIKTRGQQVTLSCSPISGHRSVSWYQQTPGQGLQFLFEYFSETQRNKGNFPGRFSGRQFSNSRSEMNVSTLELGDSALYLCASREGQGALTDTQYFGPGTRLTVL.

The CDR3 is CASSLSLAHETQYF. CDR3 nucleotides: TGTGCCAGCAGTTTATCACTAGCTCACGAGACCCAGTACTTC. V and J are TRBV28 and TRBJ2-5; a weak D match, TRBD2 (6 bases). Germline CDR1 is MDHEN and CDR2 is SYDVKM. Deletions cut 1 base from V and 5 bases from J, with 11 bases between. The CDR3 is 14 residues long.

The rearrangement joins TRBV5-1 to TRBJ2-7, with TRBD2 identical over 10 bases. CDR1 is SGHRS and CDR2 is YFSETQ in the germline V gene. V lost 6 bases to trimming and J lost 5 bases; unmatched junction nucleotides: 8. This CDR3 has 14 amino acids. The CDR3 DNA follows: TGCGCCAGCACCGCCAGCGGGGGGGCGAACGAGCAGTACTTC. This translates into CASTASGGANEQYF. The variable domain in full, completed from reference TRBV5-1 and TRBJ2-7, reads KAGVTQTPRYLIKTRGQQVTLSCSPISGHRSVSWYQQTPGQGLQFLFEYFSETQRNKGNFPGRFSGRQFSNSRSEMNVSTLELGDSALYLCASTASGGANEQYFGPGTRLTVT.

This clone appeared a few times. The rearrangement links TRBV5-4 to TRBJ2-3; 8 bases line up with TRBD1. After removal of 4 bases from V and 8 bases from J, the junction contained 9 bases not matched to a gene. The CDR3 length is 14 residues. Germline V gene lookup returns CDR1 SGHNT and CDR2 YYREEE (reference sequence). The CDR3 spells CASSPDRGVVTQYF. CDR3 DNA sequence: TGTGCCAGCAGCCCCGACAGGGGAGTCGTTACGCAGTATTTT.

The gene calls are TRBV5-8 and TRBJ1-2; D is unresolved. The germline V and J ends were trimmed by 0 bases and 3 bases, with 15 bases remaining between them. From germline, CDR1 is SGHTS and CDR2 YDEGEE. The CDR3 consists of 16 residues. The DNA of the CDR3 is TGTGCCAGCAGCTTGGGGTGGATTAACAGAGACTATGGCTACACCTTC. This encodes CASSLGWINRDYGYTF.

Comments on this clone: Compared with germline, one end of the junction differs, possibly owing to a read error. The chain employs TRBV7-9 and TRBJ1-2, with D hard to call. The CDR3 extends over 16 amino acids. In germline, CDR1 is SEHNR, CDR2 FQNEAQ (reference sequence). Here the CDR3 reads CSSSFRPREGIYGYTF. In DNA form, the CDR3 reads TGTTCCAGCAGCTTTCGTCCGAGGGAAGGGATCTATGGCTACACCTTC.

The sample holds a few counts of this clone. The chain couples TRBV9 to TRBJ1-5, with D maybe TRBD1 (6 bases). The CDR3 sequence is 14 residues long. Trimming pared 4 bases from V and 9 bases from J, leaving 17 bases between. Germline V gene lookup returns CDR1 SGDLS and CDR2 YYNGEE. The CDR3 protein is CASSRDNTRGPQHF. As DNA, the CDR3 is TGTGCCAGCAGCCGGGACAATACTAGAGGGCCCCAGCATTTT.

The chain has TRBV12-5 and TRBJ2-3, with D possibly matching TRBD1 (6 bases). V lost 1 base to trimming and J lost 6 bases, with 14 bases between them. Germline lookup yields CDR1 LGHNT and CDR2 FRNRAP. This CDR3 is 15 amino acids long. The CDR3, as DNA: TGTGCTAGTGGTTTGGGCACAGGGCCCCAGGATACGCAGTATTTT. Its translation is CASGLGTGPQDTQYF.

This clone appeared once. The chain couples TRBV18 to TRBJ2-5; tentatively, D is TRBD1 (6 bases). Germline V gene lookup returns CDR1 KGHSH and CDR2 LQKENI. The CDR3 has 14 amino acids. Trimming cost V 0 bases and J 4 bases, with 9 bases left between them. CDR3 coding DNA: TGTGCCAGCTCACCACCGACAGGACGAGAGACCCAGTACTTC. It codes for CASSPPTGRETQYF.

The rearrangement joins TRBV4-1 to TRBJ2-5, with TRBD1 as a possible D gene (5 bases). The length of the CDR3 is 15 residues. Trimming stripped 4 bases from V and 2 bases from J, with 14 bases between. Germline-derived CDR1 and CDR2 are MGHRA and YSYEKL. CDR3: CASSPNPQGQETQYF. The CDR3 nucleotides read TGCGCCAGCAGCCCGAACCCCCAGGGTCAAGAGACCCAGTACTTC.

The V gene is TRBV2, the J gene TRBJ1-2; D may be TRBD1 (6 bases). The V gene's germline CDR1 is SNHLY and CDR2 FYNNEI. The V and J ends lost 6 bases and 2 bases respectively, with 10 bases between them. The CDR3 runs to 13 residues. The CDR3 loop reads CASRGQVNYGYTF. DNA of the CDR3: TGTGCCAGCAGGGGACAAGTGAACTATGGCTACACCTTC.

The V and J genes are TRBV5-1 and TRBJ2-2; TRBD1 agrees at 7 bases. V was clipped by 6 bases and J by 6 bases; unmatched bases: 8. The germline V gene has CDR1 SGHRS and CDR2 YFSETQ. The CDR3 spans 14 residues. The CDR3 region is CASTQDREAGELFF. In DNA form, the CDR3 reads TGCGCCAGCACCCAAGACAGGGAAGCCGGGGAGCTGTTTTTT.

The rearrangement joins TRBV5-5 to TRBJ2-3, with a possible D match to TRBD2 (6 bases). The CDR3 spans 15 residues. The V and J ends lost 5 bases and 0 bases respectively, with 13 bases between them. CDR1 is SGHKS, CDR2 YYEKEE, per germline (reference sequence). The CDR3 DNA sequence: TGTGCCAGCAGTTCCGGGAGCTATAGCACAGATACGCAGTATTTT. This sequence encodes CASSSGSYSTDTQYF.

The CDR3 DNA follows: TGTGCCAGCAGTGAGGGTGGGGCCAACGTCCTGACTTTC. Amino acid sequence: CASSEGGANVLTF. The chain couples TRBV6-5 to TRBJ2-6; weak D call: TRBD2 (5 bases). The CDR3 spans 13 residues. Looked up from germline, CDR1 is MNHEY and CDR2 is SVGAGI. Trimming removed 5 bases at V and 3 bases at J, with 5 bases between.

Only a few counts were recorded for this clone. The gene calls are TRBV4-2 and TRBJ2-6; TRBD2 matches 8 bases. CDR3 length: 19 residues. With V trimmed by 4 bases and J by 1 base, 12 bases remained unmatched. Germline V lookup: CDR1 LGHNA, CDR2 YNFKEQ. The chain's CDR3 is CASSREGFGGGSGANVLTF. The CDR3 DNA reads TGTGCCAGCAGCCGGGAAGGGTTCGGCGGGGGGTCTGGGGCCAACGTCCTGACTTTC.

This clone has just a few counts. This chain uses TRBV6-5 with TRBJ1-2, with 7 nucleotides matching TRBD1. The ends lost 4 bases at V and 5 bases at J; junction bases unmatched: 7. Per the germline V gene, CDR1 is MNHEY and CDR2 is SVGAGI. The CDR3 spans 14 residues. The CDR3 DNA sequence: TGTGCCAGCAGTTCCACAGGGGTAGGGTATGGCTACACCTTC. The encoded protein is CASSSTGVGYGYTF.

The rearrangement joins TRBV4-1 to TRBJ1-2, with unresolved D. Germline V gene data show CDR1 as MGHRA and CDR2 as YSYEKL. The CDR3 consists of 15 residues. Trimming pared 0 bases from V and 5 bases from J, leaving 13 bases between. CDR3 nucleotides: TGCGCCAGCAGCCAAGATTCCTCAGCACTATATGGCTACACCTTC. Residues: CASSQDSSALYGYTF.

The chain employs TRBV7-8 and TRBJ2-1; 14 bases are a match to TRBD2. V was pared by 2 bases and J by 3 bases, with 9 bases of the junction left unmatched. The CDR3 totals 19 residues. CDR1 and CDR2 (germline): SGHVS, FQNEAQ. As DNA, the CDR3 is TGTGCCAGCAGCTTATCCGGGACTAGCGGGAGACTAGGCTACAATGAGCAGTTCTTC. It is translated as CASSLSGTSGRLGYNEQFF.

The chain is built from TRBV2 and TRBJ2-1; 8 bases map to TRBD2. The V segment lost 10 bases and the J segment 5 bases; nucleotides outside the gene matches: 7. Per germline, CDR1 SNHLY and CDR2 FYNNEI. The CDR3 sequence is 13 residues long. CDR3 sequence (DNA): TGTGCCAACCGGGGACTAGACGACAATGAGCAGTTCTTC. It specifies CANRGLDDNEQFF. Supplemented by reference TRBV2 and TRBJ2-1, the full variable domain reads EPEVTQTPSHQVTQMGQEVILRCVPISNHLYFYWYRQILGQKVEFLVSFYNNEISEKSEIFDDQFSVERPDGSNFTLKIRSTKLEDSAMYFCANRGLDDNEQFFGPGTRLTVL.

This chain links TRBV27 with TRBJ2-5; 7 nucleotides agree with TRBD1. V dropped 5 bases and J dropped 12; count of bases not matched to a gene: 12. Per germline, CDR1 MNHEY and CDR2 SMNVEV (reference sequence). The CDR3 totals 13 residues. CDR3 residues: CASSPPSRDRKYF. CDR3 sequence (DNA): TGTGCCAGCAGTCCGCCGTCCCGGGACAGAAAGTACTTC.

The DNA of the CDR3 is TGTGCCAGCAGCGTCCAGGGGGAGCGGGAGCTGTTTTTT. Residues: CASSVQGERELFF. This chain uses TRBV7-6 with TRBJ2-2; 7 bases map to TRBD1. The CDR3 is 13 amino acids. V lost 5 bases and J lost 9; bases outside the gene matches: 6. CDR1 and CDR2 from the germline V gene are SGHVS and FNYEAQ. Combining the CDR3 with reference TRBV7-6 and TRBJ2-2 gives the whole variable domain GAGVSQSPRYKVTKRGQDVALRCDPISGHVSLYWYRQALGQGPEFLTYFNYEAQQDKSGLPNDRFSAERPEGSISTLTIQRTEQRDSAMYRCASSVQGERELFFGEGSRLTVL.